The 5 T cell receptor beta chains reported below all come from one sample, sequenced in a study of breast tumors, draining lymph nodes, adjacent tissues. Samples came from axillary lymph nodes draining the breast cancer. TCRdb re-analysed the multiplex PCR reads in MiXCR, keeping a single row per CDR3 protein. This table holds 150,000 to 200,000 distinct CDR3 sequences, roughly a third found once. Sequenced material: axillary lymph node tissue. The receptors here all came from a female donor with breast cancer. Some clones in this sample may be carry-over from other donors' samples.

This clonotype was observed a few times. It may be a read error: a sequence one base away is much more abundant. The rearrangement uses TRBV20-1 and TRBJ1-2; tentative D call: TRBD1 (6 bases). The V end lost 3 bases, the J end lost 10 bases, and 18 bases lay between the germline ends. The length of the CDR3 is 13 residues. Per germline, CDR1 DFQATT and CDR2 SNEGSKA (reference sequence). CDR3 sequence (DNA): TGCAGTGCTAGTTTTGGGAGTTGGGGGGCCTACACCTTC. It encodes CSASFGSWGAYTF.

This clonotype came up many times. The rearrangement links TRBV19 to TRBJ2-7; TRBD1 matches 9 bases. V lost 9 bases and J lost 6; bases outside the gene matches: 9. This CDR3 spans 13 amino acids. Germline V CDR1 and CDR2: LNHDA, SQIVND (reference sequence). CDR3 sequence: CASQRQGVSEQYF. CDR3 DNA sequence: TGTGCCAGCCAGAGACAGGGGGTGAGCGAGCAGTACTTC.

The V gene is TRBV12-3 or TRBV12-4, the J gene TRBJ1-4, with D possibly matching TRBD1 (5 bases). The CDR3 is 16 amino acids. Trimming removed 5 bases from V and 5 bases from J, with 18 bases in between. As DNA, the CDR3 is TGTGCCAGCAGTCGACTAGCGGGGCAGTACAATGAAAAACTGTTTTTT. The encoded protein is CASSRLAGQYNEKLFF.

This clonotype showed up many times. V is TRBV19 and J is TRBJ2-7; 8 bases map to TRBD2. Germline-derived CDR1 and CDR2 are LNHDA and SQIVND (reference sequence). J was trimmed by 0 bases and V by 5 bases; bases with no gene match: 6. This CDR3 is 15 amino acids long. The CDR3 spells CASSSSGGVSYEQYF. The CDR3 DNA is TGTGCCAGTAGTTCGAGCGGGGGAGTCTCCTACGAGCAGTACTTC.

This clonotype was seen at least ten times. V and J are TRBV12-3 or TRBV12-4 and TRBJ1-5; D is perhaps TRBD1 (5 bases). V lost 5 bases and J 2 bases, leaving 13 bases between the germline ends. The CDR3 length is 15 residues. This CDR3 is CASSPRRQRNQPQHF. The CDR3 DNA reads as TGTGCCAGCAGTCCAAGGCGACAGCGCAATCAGCCCCAGCATTTT.